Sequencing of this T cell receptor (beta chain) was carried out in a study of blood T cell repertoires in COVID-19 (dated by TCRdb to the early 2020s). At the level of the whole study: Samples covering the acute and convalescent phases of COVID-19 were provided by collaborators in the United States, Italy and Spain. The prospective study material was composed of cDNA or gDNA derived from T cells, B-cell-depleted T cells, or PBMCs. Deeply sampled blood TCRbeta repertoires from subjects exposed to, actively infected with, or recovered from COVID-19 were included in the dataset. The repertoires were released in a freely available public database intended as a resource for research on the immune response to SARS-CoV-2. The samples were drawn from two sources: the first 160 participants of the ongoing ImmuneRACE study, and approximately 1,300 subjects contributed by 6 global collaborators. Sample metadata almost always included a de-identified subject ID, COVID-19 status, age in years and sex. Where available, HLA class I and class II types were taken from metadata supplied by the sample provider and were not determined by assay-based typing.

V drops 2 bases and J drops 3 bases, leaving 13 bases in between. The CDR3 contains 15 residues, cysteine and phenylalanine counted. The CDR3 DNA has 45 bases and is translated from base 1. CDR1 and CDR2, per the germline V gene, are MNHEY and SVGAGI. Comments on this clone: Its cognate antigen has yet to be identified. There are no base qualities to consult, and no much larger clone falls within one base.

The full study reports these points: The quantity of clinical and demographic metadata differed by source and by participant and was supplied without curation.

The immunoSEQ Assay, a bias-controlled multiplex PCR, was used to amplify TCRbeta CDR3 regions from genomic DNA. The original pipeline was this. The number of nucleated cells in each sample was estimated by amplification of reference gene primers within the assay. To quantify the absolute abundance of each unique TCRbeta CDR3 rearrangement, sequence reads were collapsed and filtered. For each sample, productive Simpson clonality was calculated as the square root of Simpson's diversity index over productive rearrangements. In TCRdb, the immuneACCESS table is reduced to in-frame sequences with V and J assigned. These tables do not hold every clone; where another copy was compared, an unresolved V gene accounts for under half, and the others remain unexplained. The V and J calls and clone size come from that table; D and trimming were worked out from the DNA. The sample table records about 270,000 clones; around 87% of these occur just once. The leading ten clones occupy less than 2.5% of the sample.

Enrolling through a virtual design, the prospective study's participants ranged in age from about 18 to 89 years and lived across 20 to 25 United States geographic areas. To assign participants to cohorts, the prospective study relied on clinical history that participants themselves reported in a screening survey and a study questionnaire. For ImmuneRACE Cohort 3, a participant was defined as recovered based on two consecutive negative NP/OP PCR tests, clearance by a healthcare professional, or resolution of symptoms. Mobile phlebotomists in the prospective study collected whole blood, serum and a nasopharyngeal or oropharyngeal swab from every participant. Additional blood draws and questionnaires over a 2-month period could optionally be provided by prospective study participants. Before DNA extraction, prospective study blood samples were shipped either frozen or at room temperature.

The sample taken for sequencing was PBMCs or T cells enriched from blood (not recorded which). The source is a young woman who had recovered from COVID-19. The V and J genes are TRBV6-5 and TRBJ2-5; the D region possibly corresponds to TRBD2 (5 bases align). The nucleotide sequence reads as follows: TGTGCCAGCAGTTACCATGGGCTAGCCGAAGAGACCCAGTACTTC. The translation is CASSYHGLAEETQYF.